This T cell receptor (beta chain) was identified in a study of CD8+ T cells in alopecia areata. RNA extraction and reverse transcription yielded cDNA as sequencing template. Assay used: immunoSEQ multiplex PCR; TCRdb lists only in-frame clones, some missing. The table shows 100,000 to 150,000 clones, with around 49% occurring only once. Peripheral blood samples and lesional scalp punch biopsies were obtained from alopecia areata patients. The CDR3 runs 13 residues. Germline V gene sequence: CDR1 SGDLS, CDR2 YYNGEE. The germline V and J ends were trimmed by 3 bases and 1 base, with 7 bases remaining between them.

The chain uses TRBV9 and TRBJ1-1; no clear D. The source material was CD8+ T cells sorted from blood, sampled at week 0. This clonotype was sampled from a human donor with alopecia areata. This chain's CDR3 is CASSAQKNTEAFF. In DNA form, the CDR3 reads TGTGCCAGCAGCGCCCAGAAGAACACTGAAGCTTTCTTT.